This TCR beta chain was profiled in a study of vaccination effects on CD4 cells after COVID-19. Antigen-specific CD4+ T cells were first expanded with viral peptide pools by the ViraFEST assay and only then sequenced. The culture ran for about eleven days before CD4+ T cells were isolated. Neither prior SARS-CoV-2 infection nor positive nucleocapsid antibodies were present in the vaccine recipients. The CDR3 has 14 residues. Germline V CDR1 and CDR2: MNHEY, SMNVEV (reference sequence). Trimming cost V 4 bases and J 6 bases; bases outside gene matches: 7. As for this clone: Its antigen is as yet unknown.

Measured with immunoSEQ multiplex PCR; TCRdb has only the in-frame clones, and not every one. The data contain about 63,000 clones, over 70% of them singletons. Study-level findings and limits: Infection- and vaccine-induced clones contracted markedly late after vaccination.

Sequenced here: CD4+ T cells from PBMCs cultured with HCoV-OC43 spike peptides, sampled before COVID-19 vaccination. Specified subset: HCoV-OC43 spike overlapping peptide pool stimulation. V gene TRBV27 combines with J gene TRBJ1-2, with 8 bases that match TRBD1. The clonotype was recovered from a human donor who received a COVID-19 vaccine. CDR3 loop: CASSSQGVRNGYTF. DNA for the CDR3: TGTGCCAGCAGTTCACAGGGGGTTAGGAATGGCTACACCTTC.